This T cell receptor (beta chain) came from a study of spatial heterogeneity in lung cancer. Background on the study: Raw reads showed each unique TCR and UMI combination turning up more than ten times on average.

MiXCR, run by TCRdb on the 5' RACE reads, gives a single entry per CDR3 protein. Here the sample spans under 35,000 distinct CDR3 sequences, over 5% being singletons. V lost 4 bases and J lost 11, with 15 bases in between. Germline loops: CDR1 SNHLY, CDR2 FYNNEI. The CDR3 spans 13 residues. This clonotype came up many times. Time point of the sample: blood at routine non-recurrence follow-up after resection. The chain has TRBV2 and TRBJ1-5, with no clear D. The TCR comes from a female donor with early-stage non-small cell lung cancer. The starting material was PBMCs, obtained at follow-up. CDR3 region: CASSVLGSGAQHF. The CDR3 DNA sequence: TGTGCCAGCAGTGTTTTAGGTTCGGGAGCCCAGCATTTT.